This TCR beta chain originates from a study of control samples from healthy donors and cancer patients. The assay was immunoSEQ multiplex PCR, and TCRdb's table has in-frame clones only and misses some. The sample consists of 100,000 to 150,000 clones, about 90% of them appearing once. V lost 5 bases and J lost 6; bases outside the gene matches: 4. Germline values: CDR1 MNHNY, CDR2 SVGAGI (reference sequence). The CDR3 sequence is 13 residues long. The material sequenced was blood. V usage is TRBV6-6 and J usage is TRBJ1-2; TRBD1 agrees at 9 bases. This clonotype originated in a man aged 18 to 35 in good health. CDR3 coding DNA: TGTGCCAGCAGTGGGGACAGGGTCCATGGCTACACCTTC. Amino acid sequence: CASSGDRVHGYTF.